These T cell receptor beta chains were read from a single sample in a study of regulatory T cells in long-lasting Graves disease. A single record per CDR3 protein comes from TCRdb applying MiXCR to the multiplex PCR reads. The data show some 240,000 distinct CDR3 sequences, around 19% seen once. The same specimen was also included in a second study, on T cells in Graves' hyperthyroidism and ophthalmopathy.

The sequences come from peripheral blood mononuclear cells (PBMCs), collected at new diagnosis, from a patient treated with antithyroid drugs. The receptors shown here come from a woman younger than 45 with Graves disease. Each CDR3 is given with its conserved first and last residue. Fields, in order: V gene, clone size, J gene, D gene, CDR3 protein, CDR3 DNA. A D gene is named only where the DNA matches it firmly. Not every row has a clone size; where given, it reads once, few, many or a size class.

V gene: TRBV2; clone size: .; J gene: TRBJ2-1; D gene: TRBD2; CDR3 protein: CASRGLETHNEQFF; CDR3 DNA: TGTGCCAGCAGGGGACTAGAAACACACAATGAGCAGTTCTTC
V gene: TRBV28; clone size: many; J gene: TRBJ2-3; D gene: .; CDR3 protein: CASNWTSSTDTQYF; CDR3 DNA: TGTGCCAGCAATTGGACCTCTAGCACAGATACGCAGTATTTT
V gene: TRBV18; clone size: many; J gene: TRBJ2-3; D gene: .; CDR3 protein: CASSYTDTQYF; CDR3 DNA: TGTGCCAGCTCCTACACAGATACGCAGTATTTT
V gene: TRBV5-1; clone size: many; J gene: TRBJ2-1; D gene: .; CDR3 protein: CASSSLVGNEQFF; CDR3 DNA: TGCGCCAGCAGCTCCCTAGTAGGCAATGAGCAGTTCTTC
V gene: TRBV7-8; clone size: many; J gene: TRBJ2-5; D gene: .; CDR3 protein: CASSSPGVRTQYF; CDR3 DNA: TGTGCCAGCAGCTCCCCAGGGGTCCGGACCCAGTACTTC
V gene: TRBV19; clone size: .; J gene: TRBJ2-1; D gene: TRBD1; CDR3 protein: CASSGGQGVNEQFF; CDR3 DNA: TGTGCCAGTAGTGGGGGACAGGGGGTCAATGAGCAGTTCTTC
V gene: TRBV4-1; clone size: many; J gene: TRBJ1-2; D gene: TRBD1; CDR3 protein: CASSHPGDRGQSRTF; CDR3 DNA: TGCGCCAGCAGCCACCCGGGAGACAGGGGGCAATCCCGCACCTTC
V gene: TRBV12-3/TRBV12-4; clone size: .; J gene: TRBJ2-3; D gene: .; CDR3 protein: CASSRDWADTQYF; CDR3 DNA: TGTGCCAGCAGCCGAGACTGGGCGGATACGCAGTATTTT
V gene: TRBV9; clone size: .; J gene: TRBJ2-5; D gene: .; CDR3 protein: CASSVIVGETQYF; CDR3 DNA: TGTGCCAGCAGCGTAATAGTCGGAGAGACCCAGTACTTC
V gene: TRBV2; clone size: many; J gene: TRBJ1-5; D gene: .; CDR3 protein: CASSHHTARDRQPQHF; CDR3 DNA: TGTGCCAGCAGTCACCACACAGCCAGGGACCGGCAGCCCCAGCATTTT
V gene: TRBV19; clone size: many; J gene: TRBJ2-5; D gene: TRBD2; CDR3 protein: CASSTSGTSQETQYF; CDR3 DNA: TGTGCCAGTAGTACCTCCGGGACTAGTCAAGAGACCCAGTACTTC
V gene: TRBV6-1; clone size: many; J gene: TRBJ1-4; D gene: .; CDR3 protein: CASSRGAREKLFF; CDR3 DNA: TGTGCCTCTTCTCGGGGGGCTCGGGAAAAACTGTTTTTT
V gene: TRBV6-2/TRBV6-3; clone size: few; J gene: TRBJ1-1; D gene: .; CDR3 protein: CASSYAQSGSTEAFF; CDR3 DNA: TGTGCCAGCAGTTACGCTCAAAGCGGTAGCACTGAAGCTTTCTTT
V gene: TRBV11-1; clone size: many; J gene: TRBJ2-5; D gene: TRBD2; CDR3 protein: CASSSWTSGIGETQYF; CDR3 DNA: TGTGCCAGCAGCTCCTGGACTAGCGGGATCGGAGAGACCCAGTACTTC
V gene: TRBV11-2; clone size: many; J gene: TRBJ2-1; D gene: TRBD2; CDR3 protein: CASSFRAGGRNEQFF; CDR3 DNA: TGTGCCAGCAGCTTTCGAGCGGGGGGGCGGAATGAGCAGTTCTTC
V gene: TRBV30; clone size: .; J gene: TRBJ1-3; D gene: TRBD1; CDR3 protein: CAWRGTGKWGNTIYF; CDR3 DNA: TGTGCCTGGAGAGGGACAGGGAAGTGGGGAAACACCATATATTTT
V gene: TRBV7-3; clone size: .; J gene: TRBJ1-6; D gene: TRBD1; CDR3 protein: CASSLRTGHSPLHF; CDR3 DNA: TGTGCCAGCAGCCTACGGACAGGGCATTCACCCCTCCACTTT
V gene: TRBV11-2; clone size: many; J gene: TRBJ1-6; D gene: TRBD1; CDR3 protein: CASSLIGQEGANSPLHF; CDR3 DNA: TGTGCCAGCAGCCTTATCGGACAGGAAGGAGCTAATTCACCCCTCCACTTT
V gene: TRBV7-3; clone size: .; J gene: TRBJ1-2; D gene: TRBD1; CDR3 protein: CASSLESGTAYGYTF; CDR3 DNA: TGTGCCAGCAGCCTAGAATCCGGGACAGCCTATGGCTACACCTTC
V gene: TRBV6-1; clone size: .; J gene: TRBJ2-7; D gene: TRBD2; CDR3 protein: CASRTPASGRLYEQYF; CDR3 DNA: TGTGCCAGCAGGACTCCGGCCAGCGGGAGGTTATACGAGCAGTACTTC
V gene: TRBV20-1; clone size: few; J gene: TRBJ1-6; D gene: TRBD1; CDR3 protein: CSARSTGGANSPLHF; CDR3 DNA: TGCAGTGCTAGGAGTACAGGGGGCGCGAATTCACCCCTCCACTTT
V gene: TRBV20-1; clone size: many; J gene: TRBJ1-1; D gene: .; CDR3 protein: CSASIGTMNTEAFF; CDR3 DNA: TGCAGTGCTAGTATTGGCACTATGAACACTGAAGCTTTCTTT
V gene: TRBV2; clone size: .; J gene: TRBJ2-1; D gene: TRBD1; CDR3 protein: CASSKTGAYNEQFF; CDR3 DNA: TGTGCCAGCAGTAAGACAGGGGCTTACAATGAGCAGTTCTTC
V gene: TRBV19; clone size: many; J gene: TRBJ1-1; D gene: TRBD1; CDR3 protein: CASNLQGDTEAFF; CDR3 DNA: TGTGCCAGTAATCTACAGGGGGACACTGAAGCTTTCTTT
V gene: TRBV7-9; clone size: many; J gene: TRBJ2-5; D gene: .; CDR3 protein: CASAEGQETQYF; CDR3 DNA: TGTGCCAGCGCCGAGGGTCAAGAGACCCAGTACTTC
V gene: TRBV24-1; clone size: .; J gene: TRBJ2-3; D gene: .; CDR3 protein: CATSDTRGAGTDTQYF; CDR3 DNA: TGTGCCACCAGTGACACCAGGGGGGCCGGCACAGATACGCAGTATTTT
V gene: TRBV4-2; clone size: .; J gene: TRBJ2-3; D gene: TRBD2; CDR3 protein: CASSPGGTRGSTDTQYF; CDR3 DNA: TGTGCCAGCAGCCCCGGAGGGACTAGGGGTTCGACAGATACGCAGTATTTT
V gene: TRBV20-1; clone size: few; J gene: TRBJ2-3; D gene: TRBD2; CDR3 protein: CSANRPGLAGDTQYF; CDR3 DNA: TGCAGTGCTAACCGACCGGGACTAGCGGGGGATACGCAGTATTTT
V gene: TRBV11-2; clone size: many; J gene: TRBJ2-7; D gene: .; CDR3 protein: CASSLVMSRELWVYEQYF; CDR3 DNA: TGTGCCAGCAGCTTAGTAATGAGCCGGGAATTATGGGTTTACGAGCAGTACTTC
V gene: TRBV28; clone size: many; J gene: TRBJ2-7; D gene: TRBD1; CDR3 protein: CASSVTGQGYEQYF; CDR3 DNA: TGTGCCAGCAGTGTTACAGGACAGGGGTACGAGCAGTACTTC
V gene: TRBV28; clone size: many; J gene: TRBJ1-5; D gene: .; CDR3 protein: CASSLWTRGQPQHF; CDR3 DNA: TGTGCCAGCAGTTTATGGACTCGCGGGCAGCCCCAGCATTTT
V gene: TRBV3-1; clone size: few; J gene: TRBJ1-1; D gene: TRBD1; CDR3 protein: CASSLGQARRTEVFF; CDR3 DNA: TGTGCCAGCAGCCTGGGACAGGCCAGGAGGACTGAAGTTTTCTTT
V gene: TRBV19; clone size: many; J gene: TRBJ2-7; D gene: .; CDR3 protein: CATGPSVELYEQYF; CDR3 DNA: TGTGCCACGGGACCCTCGGTGGAACTCTACGAGCAGTACTTC
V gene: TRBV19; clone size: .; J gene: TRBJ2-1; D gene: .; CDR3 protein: CASSLGGNASPFF; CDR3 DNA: TGTGCCAGTAGTCTGGGAGGCAACGCTTCGCCGTTCTTC
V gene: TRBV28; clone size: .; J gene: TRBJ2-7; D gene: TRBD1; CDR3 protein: CASSWGQTYEQYF; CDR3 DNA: TGTGCCAGCAGTTGGGGACAGACCTACGAGCAGTACTTC
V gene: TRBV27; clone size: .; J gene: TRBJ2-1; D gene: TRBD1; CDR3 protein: CASSLETGTGDVEQFF; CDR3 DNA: TGTGCCAGCAGTTTAGAGACCGGGACAGGGGACGTTGAGCAGTTCTTC
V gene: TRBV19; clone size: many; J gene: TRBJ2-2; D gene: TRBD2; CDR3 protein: CASSSRPEWGGTGELFF; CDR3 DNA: TGTGCCAGTAGTTCTCGGCCTGAATGGGGGGGAACCGGGGAGCTGTTTTTT